Each of the 30 T cell receptor beta chains below was sequenced from the same sample in a study of blood T cell repertoires in COVID-19 (dated by TCRdb to 2020 to 2022). The library was obtained by the immunoSEQ multiplex PCR assay. TCRdb mirrors the immuneACCESS table, restricted to in-frame sequences. Some clones are absent from its copies; in checked studies, under half trace to an unresolved V gene, and the reason for the others is unknown. This sample has 300,000 or so clones in its table, and roughly 84% of those were observed once. In total, the top ten clones hold 1% of the sample. Sequenced sample: PBMCs or T cells enriched from blood (not recorded which). These receptors originate from a woman aged 25 to 45 who had recovered from COVID-19.

This sequence joins TRBV6-4 and TRBJ2-7; D perhaps matches TRBD1 (6 bases). Per germline, CDR1 MRHNA and CDR2 SNTAGT. V was shortened by 7 bases and J by 2 bases, with 15 bases between the two germline ends. CDR3 length: 14 residues. CDR3 bases: TGTGCCAGCAAAGGTCCACAGGGAACCTACGAGCAGTACTTC. Translation gives CASKGPQGTYEQYF.

The chain couples TRBV2 to TRBJ1-1; no firm D call. Trimming removed 3 bases at V and 1 base at J, with 9 bases between. Germline CDR1 and CDR2: SNHLY and FYNNEI. This CDR3 spans 14 amino acids. CDR3 loop: CASSDEQRNTEAFF. CDR3 sequence (DNA): TGTGCCAGCAGTGATGAACAGAGGAACACTGAAGCTTTCTTT.

The chain links TRBV10-3 to TRBJ2-4, with D possibly being TRBD1 (5 bases). The germline V gene has CDR1 ENHRY and CDR2 SYGVKD. This CDR3 is built from 16 residues. Trimming took off 0 bases at V and 0 bases at J, with 9 bases between the two ends. CDR3 loop: CAISESGRVAKNIQYF. The CDR3 DNA sequence: TGTGCCATCAGTGAGTCGGGCAGGGTAGCCAAAAACATTCAGTACTTC.

The V gene is TRBV19, the J gene TRBJ2-7, with 8 positions matching TRBD1. Germline V gene lookup returns CDR1 LNHDA and CDR2 SQIVND (reference sequence). The ends lost 3 bases at V and 7 bases at J; junction bases unmatched: 11. The CDR3 covers 15 residues. The CDR3 region has the DNA TGTGCCAGTAGTATTGGTGGGACAGGCCCTCGGGAGCAGTACTTC. Translation gives CASSIGGTGPREQYF.

This clone was seen once. The CDR3 reads CASSPTTLTSYEQYF. The DNA for the CDR3 is TGTGCCAGCTCACCTACGACTCTTACCTCCTACGAGCAGTACTTC. The rearrangement links TRBV18 to TRBJ2-7; no firm D call. The CDR3 spans 15 residues. V was trimmed by 3 bases and J by 0 bases, leaving 12 bases between them. Germline V gene data show CDR1 as KGHSH and CDR2 as LQKENI.

The chain carries TRBV12-3 or TRBV12-4 and TRBJ2-1; a possible D gene is TRBD1 (5 bases). The length of the CDR3 is 13 residues. Trimming took off 5 bases at V and 4 bases at J, with 9 bases between the two ends. CDR3 DNA sequence: TGTGCCAGCAGTCCCCGACAGTACAATGAGCAGTTCTTC. Translation gives CASSPRQYNEQFF.

The V call is TRBV18, the J call TRBJ2-2, with D unresolved. Per germline, CDR1 KGHSH and CDR2 LQKENI. Trimming stripped 1 base from V and 5 bases from J, with 17 bases between. The CDR3 covers 17 residues. The CDR3 here is CASSPLPTGPRTGELFF. CDR3 nucleotide sequence: TGTGCCAGCTCACCACTCCCAACTGGGCCCCGGACCGGGGAGCTGTTTTTT.

This rearrangement joins TRBV24-1 to TRBJ2-6, with 10 bases aligning to TRBD1. Trimming cost V 3 bases and J 0 bases; bases outside gene matches: 7. This CDR3 has 19 residues. Germline V CDR1 and CDR2: KGHDR, SFDVKD. CDR3 in amino acids: CATSDSKRTGGSGANVLTF. In DNA, the CDR3 is TGTGCCACCAGTGATAGTAAACGGACAGGGGGCTCTGGGGCCAACGTCCTGACTTTC.

This chain connects TRBV7-2 to TRBJ1-1; no definite D call. The CDR3 sequence is 13 residues long. Trimming cost V 6 bases and J 3 bases, with 11 bases left between them. CDR1 is SGHTA and CDR2 is FQGNSA in the germline V gene. The CDR3 reads CASSVRVDTEAFF. In DNA, the CDR3 is TGTGCCAGCAGTGTCCGGGTGGACACTGAAGCTTTCTTT.

This clone has just one count. The gene calls are TRBV9 and TRBJ2-1; tentative D call: TRBD2 (5 bases). The CDR3 consists of 16 residues. Germline values: CDR1 SGDLS, CDR2 YYNGEE. The V and J ends lost 3 bases and 4 bases respectively, with 17 bases between them. CDR3: CASSARGHQEYNEQFF. The CDR3 DNA sequence: TGTGCCAGCAGCGCCCGGGGTCACCAAGAATACAATGAGCAGTTCTTC.

The chain employs TRBV2 and TRBJ1-5; D unclear. Per the germline V gene, CDR1 is SNHLY and CDR2 is FYNNEI. The CDR3 covers 15 residues. Trimming left V 3 bases short and J 6 bases short, with 15 bases between. The CDR3 DNA follows: TGTGCCAGCAGTGAGAGCCCCAAAGCGGCTCAGCCCCAGCATTTT. This codes for CASSESPKAAQPQHF.

The rearrangement uses TRBV12-5 and TRBJ1-2; D may be TRBD1 (5 bases). V lost 0 bases to trimming and J lost 3 bases, with 14 bases between them. Germline CDR1 reads LGHNT; CDR2 reads FRNRAP. The CDR3 totals 16 residues. In DNA form, the CDR3 reads TGTGCTAGTGGTTTGGTAGAGGTACAGGTACACTATGGCTACACCTTC. Protein product: CASGLVEVQVHYGYTF.

V usage is TRBV6-5 and J usage is TRBJ2-1; D uncertain. Trimming took 4 bases from V and 0 from J, leaving 10 bases between them. Germline lookup yields CDR1 MNHEY and CDR2 SVGAGI. The CDR3 is 15 amino acids. The CDR3 bases are TGTGCCAGCAGTTTGTTACAGAGCTCCTACAATGAGCAGTTCTTC. This gives the protein CASSLLQSSYNEQFF.

This sequence joins TRBV2 and TRBJ2-6; 7 positions agree with TRBD2. Germline V gene lookup returns CDR1 SNHLY and CDR2 FYNNEI. The CDR3 loop spans 15 amino acids. This CDR3 is CVPAGYDSGANVLTF. CDR3 nucleotides: TGTGTCCCAGCGGGGTACGACTCTGGGGCCAACGTCCTGACTTTC.

The V gene is TRBV7-8, the J gene TRBJ1-5, with a possible D match to TRBD1 (5 bases). Germline CDR1 SGHVS, CDR2 FQNEAQ. The CDR3 contains 12 residues. The ends were cut back, 5 bases at V and 4 bases at J, with 6 bases in the middle. This chain's CDR3 is CASSRQNQPQHF. DNA of the CDR3: TGTGCCAGCAGCCGACAGAATCAGCCCCAGCATTTT.

As to this clone: In the same sample, other DNA sequences code for this CDR3. This rearrangement joins TRBV7-2 to TRBJ1-1; D gene uncertain. The CDR3 length is 13 residues. The V and J ends lost 2 bases and 3 bases respectively, with 7 bases between them. In germline, CDR1 is SGHTA, CDR2 FQGNSA. The DNA for the CDR3 is TGTGCCAGCAGCTTAACCGGGTACACTGAAGCTTTCTTT. Residues: CASSLTGYTEAFF.

This clone was counted only a few times. The rearrangement uses TRBV28 and TRBJ1-2; 8 bases match TRBD1. V gave up 4 bases and J gave up 8 bases; unmatched junction bases: 9. The germline CDR1 and CDR2 sequences are MDHEN and SYDVKM. The CDR3 covers 14 residues. CDR3 nucleotide sequence: TGTGCCAGCAGTTCAACGACAGGGGAAATCGGCTACACCTTC. Encoded protein: CASSSTTGEIGYTF.

V and J are TRBV19 and TRBJ1-3; D uncertain. Germline V lookup: CDR1 LNHDA, CDR2 SQIVND (reference sequence). V was cut by 4 bases and J by 0 bases, with 31 bases left in between. The CDR3 is 22 amino acids. DNA of the CDR3: TGTGCCAGTAGTAGCAGCGGGCTGGATAGGCTGAGCAGTTGGACCTCTGGAAACACCATATATTTT. This gives the protein CASSSSGLDRLSSWTSGNTIYF.

The table lists this clone with a few counts. This chain links TRBV10-3 with TRBJ1-2; the match to TRBD1 covers 7 bases. The junction had 10 bases not matched to a gene; V was cut back by 6 bases and J by 0 bases. Germline CDR1 reads ENHRY; CDR2 reads SYGVKD. The CDR3 spans 16 residues. CDR3 sequence: CAISTQDRSSNYGYTF. In DNA form, the CDR3 reads TGTGCCATCAGCACCCAGGACAGGTCCTCTAACTATGGCTACACCTTC.

This chain joins TRBV11-2 and TRBJ1-2, with 10 bases that match TRBD1. Losses at the gene ends were 1 base for V and 8 bases for J; bases not matched to a gene: 7. Germline V gene data show CDR1 as SGHAT and CDR2 as FQNNGV. The CDR3 runs 15 residues. In DNA, the CDR3 is TGTGCCAGCAGCTTAGCCCAGACAGGGGGCGAAGGCTACACCTTC. This translates into CASSLAQTGGEGYTF.

The CDR3 DNA reads as TGTGCCAGTACCGCACAGGGGGCAAACACCGGGGAGCTGTTTTTT. It codes for CASTAQGANTGELFF. The chain recombines TRBV19 with TRBJ2-2, with 9 bases that match TRBD1. In germline, CDR1 is LNHDA, CDR2 SQIVND (reference sequence). Trimming cost V 7 bases and J 2 bases; bases outside gene matches: 5. This CDR3 has 15 residues. Complete variable domain (other parts from reference TRBV19 and TRBJ2-2): DGGITQSPKYLFRKEGQNVTLSCEQNLNHDAMYWYRQDPGQGLRLIYYSQIVNDFQKGDIAEGYSVSREKKESFPLTVTSAQKNPTAFYLCASTAQGANTGELFFGEGSRLTVL.

The chain uses TRBV9 and TRBJ2-7; possible D gene TRBD1, 6 bases. There are 14 residues in the CDR3. CDR1 is SGDLS, CDR2 YYNGEE, per germline. The ends were cut back, 3 bases at V and 1 base at J, with 11 bases in the middle. CDR3 amino acids: CASSAGTRSYEQYF. In DNA form, the CDR3 reads TGTGCCAGCAGCGCCGGGACAAGATCCTACGAGCAGTACTTC.

CDR3 region: CASSLSTGRTDTQYF. CDR3 bases: TGCGCCAGCAGCTTGTCGACAGGGCGCACAGATACGCAGTATTTT. The J gene is TRBJ2-3, the V gene TRBV5-1; 7 bases agree with TRBD1. Germline V gene sequence: CDR1 SGHRS, CDR2 YFSETQ. This CDR3 is built from 15 residues. V shed 1 base and J 1 base; nucleotides not matched to a gene: 3.

The chain uses TRBV7-9 and TRBJ2-3, with D unclear. Trimming took 5 bases from V and 0 from J, leaving 9 bases between them. Germline-derived CDR1 and CDR2 are SEHNR and FQNEAQ (reference sequence). There are 14 residues in the CDR3. The CDR3 spells CASSDSSSTDTQYF. The DNA for the CDR3 is TGTGCCAGCAGCGACTCCTCCAGCACAGATACGCAGTATTTT.

J is TRBJ2-5 and V is TRBV6-5; possibly TRBD1 for D (6 bases). V was clipped by 5 bases and J by 3 bases, with 13 bases between them. CDR1 is MNHEY, CDR2 SVGAGI, per germline. This CDR3 is built from 14 residues. The CDR3 bases are TGTGCCAGCAGTACAGGGCCATACGAAGAGACCCAGTACTTC. Encoded protein: CASSTGPYEETQYF.

Details on this clone: Different DNA sequences within this sample yield the same CDR3. V and J are TRBV27 and TRBJ2-7; a weak D match, TRBD1 (6 bases). The V end was cut by 4 bases, the J end by 1 base, with 11 bases between. Germline V lookup: CDR1 MNHEY, CDR2 SMNVEV (reference sequence). This CDR3 is built from 14 residues. The CDR3 sequence is CASSSTGSSYEQYF. CDR3 nucleotides: TGTGCCAGCAGTTCCACAGGGTCATCCTACGAGCAGTACTTC.

The V gene is TRBV9, the J gene TRBJ2-3; the D gene is possibly TRBD2 (6 bases). Germline CDR1 is SGDLS and CDR2 is YYNGEE. V shed 5 bases and J shed 3 bases, with 19 bases lying between them. The CDR3 covers 16 residues. For the CDR3, the DNA is TGTGCCAGCAGGGGTCTGACGGGGGACGTGACAGATACGCAGTATTTT. Protein product: CASRGLTGDVTDTQYF.

The gene calls are TRBV2 and TRBJ2-7, with D possibly TRBD1 on 5 matching bases. The CDR3 loop spans 12 amino acids. Germline loops: CDR1 SNHLY, CDR2 FYNNEI. V was shortened by 5 bases and J by 1 base, with 6 bases between the two germline ends. In nucleotides, the CDR3 is TGTGCCAGCAGTAGACAGTCCTACGAGCAGTACTTC. Its protein product is CASSRQSYEQYF.

The chain employs TRBV28 and TRBJ2-7; maybe TRBD1 (6 bases). With 2 bases removed from V and 3 bases from J, the gap between germline ends came to 20 bases. The length of the CDR3 is 17 residues. Germline-derived CDR1 and CDR2 are MDHEN and SYDVKM. The CDR3 loop is CASSLSAGDKNLYEQYF. The CDR3, as DNA: TGTGCCAGCAGTTTAAGCGCCGGGGACAAAAATCTCTACGAGCAGTACTTC. The entire variable domain, with the rest obtained from reference TRBV28 and TRBJ2-7, is as follows: DVKVTQSSRYLVKRTGEKVFLECVQDMDHENMFWYRQDPGLGLRLIYFSYDVKMKEKGDIPEGYSVSREKKERFSLILESASTNQTSMYLCASSLSAGDKNLYEQYFGPGTRLTVT.

CDR3 protein: CASSEGGSRRAKNIQYF. In DNA, the CDR3 is TGTGCCAGCAGTGAAGGAGGGTCCAGAAGGGCCAAAAACATTCAGTACTTC. The chain has TRBV2 and TRBJ2-4, with D perhaps TRBD2 (5 bases). Per germline, CDR1 SNHLY and CDR2 FYNNEI. V was trimmed by 1 base and J by 1 base, leaving 14 bases between them. The CDR3 is made up of 17 amino acids. Supplemented by reference TRBV2 and TRBJ2-4, the full variable domain reads EPEVTQTPSHQVTQMGQEVILRCVPISNHLYFYWYRQILGQKVEFLVSFYNNEISEKSEIFDDQFSVERPDGSNFTLKIRSTKLEDSAMYFCASSEGGSRRAKNIQYFGAGTRLSVL.